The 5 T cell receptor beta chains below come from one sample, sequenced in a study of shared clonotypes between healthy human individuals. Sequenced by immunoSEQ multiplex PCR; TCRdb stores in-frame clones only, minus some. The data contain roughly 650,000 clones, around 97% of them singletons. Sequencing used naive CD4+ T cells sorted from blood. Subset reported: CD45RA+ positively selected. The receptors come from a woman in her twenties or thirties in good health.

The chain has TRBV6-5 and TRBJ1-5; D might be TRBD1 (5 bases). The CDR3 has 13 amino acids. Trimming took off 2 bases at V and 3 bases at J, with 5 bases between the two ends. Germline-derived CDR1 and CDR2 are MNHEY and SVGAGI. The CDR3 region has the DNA TGTGCCAGCAGTTACGGGGCCAATCAGCCCCAGCATTTT. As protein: CASSYGANQPQHF.

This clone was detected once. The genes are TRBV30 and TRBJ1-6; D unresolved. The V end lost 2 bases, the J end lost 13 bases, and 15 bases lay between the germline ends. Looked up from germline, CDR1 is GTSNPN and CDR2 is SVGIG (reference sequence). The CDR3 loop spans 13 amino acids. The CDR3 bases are TGTGCCTGGAGTTCAGAGATCTCAACCCCCCTCCACTTT. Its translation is CAWSSEISTPLHF.

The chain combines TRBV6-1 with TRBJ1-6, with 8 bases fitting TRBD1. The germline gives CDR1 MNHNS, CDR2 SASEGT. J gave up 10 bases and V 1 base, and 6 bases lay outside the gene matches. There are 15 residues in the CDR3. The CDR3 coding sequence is TGTGCCAGCAGTGAAGGGGGACAGGCAGGGTCACCCCTCCACTTT. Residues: CASSEGGQAGSPLHF.

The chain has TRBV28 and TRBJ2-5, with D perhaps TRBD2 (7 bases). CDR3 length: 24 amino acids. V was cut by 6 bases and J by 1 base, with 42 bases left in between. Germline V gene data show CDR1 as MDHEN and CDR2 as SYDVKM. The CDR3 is CASSVAGIKGGYTFRGAPQETQYF. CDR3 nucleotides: TGTGCCAGCAGCGTCGCAGGGATCAAGGGGGGGTATACGTTTAGGGGAGCGCCCCAAGAGACCCAGTACTTC.

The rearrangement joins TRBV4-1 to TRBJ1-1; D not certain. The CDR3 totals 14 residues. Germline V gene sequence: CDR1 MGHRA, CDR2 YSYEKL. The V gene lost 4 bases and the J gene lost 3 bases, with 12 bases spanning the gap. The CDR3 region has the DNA TGCGCCAGCAGCCGGATCGCGGGAGACACTGAAGCTTTCTTT. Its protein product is CASSRIAGDTEAFF.